This T cell receptor (beta chain) is drawn from a study of blood T cell repertoires in COVID-19. Study-wide context: Donors in the United States, Italy and Spain gave samples during acute or convalescent COVID-19.

V was pared by 10 bases and J by 4 bases, with 12 bases of the junction left unmatched. CDR1 MDHEN and CDR2 SYDVKM come from the germline V gene. The CDR3 runs to 15 residues. This clone has a single count. TCRdb keeps only in-frame clones here, not all; method: immunoSEQ multiplex PCR. The sample has 64,000 or so clones, approximately 85% seen once. J is TRBJ2-1 and V is TRBV28; 8 nucleotides agree with TRBD2. The receptor was isolated from a human donor in a cohort sampled during active COVID-19. Sample: peripheral blood. The CDR3 DNA reads TGTGCCACCCACCCGGGGGGGCACCTGTACAATGAGCAGTTCTTC. Protein: CATHPGGHLYNEQFF.